This TCR beta chain was sequenced for a study of T cell repertoires in cytomegalovirus infection. Study-level background: Public TCR beta signatures marked donors with CMV infection and the matching HLA. General study results and limits: Predominance within the ex vivo response was attributable to HLA-C-restricted CMV-specific TCR beta clonotypes. CMV carriers having the relevant HLA were flagged by cumulative public TCR beta family frequency.

Of note for this clonotype: The antigen is unknown. Germline is not matched at one junction end, which may reflect a read error.

CDR3 size: 11 residues. CDR1 is SGHTA, CDR2 FQGNSA, per germline. TCRdb reprocessed the reads with MiXCR, giving one entry per CDR3 protein. The top ten clones hold roughly 13% of a sample with around 450,000 distinct CDR3 sequences, about a third of them seen once. Sequenced sample: PBMCs. The V and J genes are TRBV7-2 and TRBJ2-5, with unresolved D. The sequence derives from a human donor in good health (CMV status not recorded). Some clones in this sample may be carry-over from other donors' samples. CDR3 coding DNA: TGTGCCAGCAGCTTCCAAGAGCCCCATTACTTC. This codes for CASSFQEPHYF.